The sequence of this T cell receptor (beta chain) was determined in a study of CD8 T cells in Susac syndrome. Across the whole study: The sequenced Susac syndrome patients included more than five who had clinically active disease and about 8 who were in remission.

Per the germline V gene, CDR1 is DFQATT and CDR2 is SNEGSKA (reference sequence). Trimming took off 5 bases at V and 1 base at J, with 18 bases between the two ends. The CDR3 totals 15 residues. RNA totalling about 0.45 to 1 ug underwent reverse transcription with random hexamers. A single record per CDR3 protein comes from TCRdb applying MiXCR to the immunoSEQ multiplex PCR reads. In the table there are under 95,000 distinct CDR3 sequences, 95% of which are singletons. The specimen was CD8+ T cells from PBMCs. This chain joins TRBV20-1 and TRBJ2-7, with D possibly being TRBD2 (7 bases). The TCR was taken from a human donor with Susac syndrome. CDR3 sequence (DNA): TGCAGTGCTCGGGGGGCTAGCGGAAGTTCCTACGAGCAGTACTTC. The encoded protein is CSARGASGSSYEQYF.